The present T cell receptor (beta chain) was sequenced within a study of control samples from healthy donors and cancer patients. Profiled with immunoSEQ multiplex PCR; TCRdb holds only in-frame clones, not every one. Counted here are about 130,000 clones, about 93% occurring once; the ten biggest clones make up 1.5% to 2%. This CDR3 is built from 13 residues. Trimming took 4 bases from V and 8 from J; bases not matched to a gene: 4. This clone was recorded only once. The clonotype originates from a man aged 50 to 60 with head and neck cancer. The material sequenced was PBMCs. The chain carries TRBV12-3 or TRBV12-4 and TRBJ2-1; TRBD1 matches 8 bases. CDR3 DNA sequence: TGTGCCAGCAGTTCCGGGACAGGAGATGAGCAGTTCTTC. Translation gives CASSSGTGDEQFF.